The T cell receptor beta chain under discussion was sequenced for a study of blood T cells in healthy people across ages. Study-level background: Template-switching capture recovered about one barcoded beta molecule per two T cells.

The length of the CDR3 is 16 residues. V was cut by 2 bases and J by 5 bases, with 19 bases left in between. The germline gives CDR1 SGHDN, CDR2 FVKESK. Through a sample-barcoded 5' primer and a J-beta primer mix, a second PCR was run for 7 to 11 cycles. TCRdb re-called the 5' RACE reads with MiXCR, one entry per CDR3 protein. The top ten clones hold approximately 15% of a sample with 710,000 or so distinct CDR3 sequences, 32% of them seen once. V usage is TRBV14 and J usage is TRBJ2-7; D gene unclear. The material sequenced was blood. This clonotype originated in a woman at least 80 years old in good health. In nucleotides, the CDR3 is TGTGCCAGCAGCCAATACCCGGTGATAGTCACGGACGAGCAGTACTTC. Residues: CASSQYPVIVTDEQYF.